This TCR beta chain was identified in a study of blood T cell repertoires in COVID-19. This table comes from immunoSEQ multiplex PCR, and its TCRdb copy is limited to in-frame clones, with some not included. The table shows approximately 250,000 clones, with 65% to 85% occurring only once. The germline gives CDR1 MDHEN, CDR2 SYDVKM. Trimming stripped 9 bases from V and 6 bases from J, with 13 bases between. The CDR3 is made up of 12 amino acids. Sequencing was performed on peripheral blood. The sequence derives from a woman aged 40 to 50 who had recovered from COVID-19. V is TRBV28 and J is TRBJ2-3; no definite D call. The CDR3 reads CASNPRRDTQYF. In DNA, the CDR3 is TGTGCCAGTAATCCCCGGCGGGATACGCAGTATTTT.